This entry features one T cell receptor beta chain sequence. What it binds is not known. The PCR had 60 Vbeta and 13 Jbeta primers. Measured with immunoSEQ multiplex PCR; TCRdb has only the in-frame clones, and not every one. This table holds approximately 180,000 clones, around 79% found once. This record belongs to a study of cytomegalovirus exposure and HLA in healthy donors. Study-wide context: Findings of an earlier analysis included around 120 million unique TCR beta sequences from 180 million or so T cells. Study-wide results and limits: The study designated 150 to 200 TCR beta chains cytomegalovirus-associated. Likely technical artifact: a cluster of highly shared sequence variants. Fewer N-insertions than the roughly 600-donor mean were reportedly shown by an Asian-associated ancestry cluster in a later analysis.

This CDR3 contains 16 residues. Germline-derived CDR1 and CDR2 are LNHDA and SQIVND (reference sequence). The J segment lost 2 bases and the V segment lost 5 bases, leaving 8 bases of the junction unmatched. This clonotype originated in a man aged 35 to 55 in good health and CMV-seropositive. The sequencing sample was made of PBMCs. The genes are TRBV19 and TRBJ2-7; 11 bases map to TRBD2. CDR3 region: CASSQRLAGLAYEQYF. CDR3 DNA sequence: TGTGCCAGTAGTCAAAGACTAGCGGGACTTGCCTACGAGCAGTACTTC.